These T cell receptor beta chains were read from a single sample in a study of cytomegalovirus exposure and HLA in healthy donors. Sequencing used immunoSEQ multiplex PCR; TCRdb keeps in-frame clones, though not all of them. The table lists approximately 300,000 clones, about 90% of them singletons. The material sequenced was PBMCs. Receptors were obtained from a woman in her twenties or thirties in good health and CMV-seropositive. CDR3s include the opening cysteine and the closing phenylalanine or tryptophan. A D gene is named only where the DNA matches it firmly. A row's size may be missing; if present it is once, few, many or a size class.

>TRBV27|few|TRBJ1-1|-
TGTGCCAGCAGTTTAATCCCGGGCGGGACTGAAGCTTTCTTT
CASSLIPGGTEAFF
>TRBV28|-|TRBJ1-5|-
TGTGCCAGCAGCCAGGCGGACAGAAACAATCAGCCCCAGCATTTT
CASSQADRNNQPQHF
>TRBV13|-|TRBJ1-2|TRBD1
TGTGCCAGCAGCTTAGGGACCCAGGGGGCAATTGGCTACACCTTC
CASSLGTQGAIGYTF
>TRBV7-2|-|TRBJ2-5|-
TGTGCCACCTCGGTAGGAGAGACCCAGTACTTC
CATSVGETQYF
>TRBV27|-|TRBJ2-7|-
TGTGCCAGCAGTTTCGGGACGGGACTCTACGAGCAGTACTTC
CASSFGTGLYEQYF
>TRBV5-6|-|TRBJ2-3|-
TGTGCCAGCACCCAATTACCGGGGTTTAGCACAGATACGCAGTATTTT
CASTQLPGFSTDTQYF
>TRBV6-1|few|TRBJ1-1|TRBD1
TGTGCCAGCAGTGTCACAGGGGTCACTGAAGCTTTCTTT
CASSVTGVTEAFF
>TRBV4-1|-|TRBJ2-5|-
TGCGCCAGCAGCCAAGATCAAGGGGAGGCTGAGACCCAGTACTTC
CASSQDQGEAETQYF
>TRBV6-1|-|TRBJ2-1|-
TGTGCCAGCAGGGTCAGACTGGAGGAGGAGCAGTTCTTC
CASRVRLEEEQFF
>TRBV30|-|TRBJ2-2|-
TGTGCCTGGAGGGTCTCCTTGGCCGGGGAGCTGTTTTTT
CAWRVSLAGELFF
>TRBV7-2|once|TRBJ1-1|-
TGTGCCAGCAGCCAAGGACAGTGGAACACTGAAGCTTTCTTT
CASSQGQWNTEAFF
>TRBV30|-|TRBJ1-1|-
TGTGCCTGGAGTGTAGGGTTGAACACTGAAGCTTTCTTT
CAWSVGLNTEAFF
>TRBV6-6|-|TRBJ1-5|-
TGTGCCAGCAGTCCCGCAGGGGCCGGTCAGCCCCAGCATTTT
CASSPAGAGQPQHF
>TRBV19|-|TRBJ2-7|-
TGTGCCAGTAGTGTGATAGGGGTAACCTACGAGCAGTACTTC
CASSVIGVTYEQYF
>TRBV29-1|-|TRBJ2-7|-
TGCAGCGTTGAGATAGCAGGGAGAGACTACGAGCAGTACTTC
CSVEIAGRDYEQYF
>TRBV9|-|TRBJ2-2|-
TGTGCCAGCAGCGCGTGGGGGCGCACCGGGGAGCTGTTTTTT
CASSAWGRTGELFF
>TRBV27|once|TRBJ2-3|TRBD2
TGTGCCAGCGCTCCGGGACTAGCGTCAGATACGCAGTATTTT
CASAPGLASDTQYF
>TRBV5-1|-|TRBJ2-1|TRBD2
TGCGCCAGCAGCAGACCCTCTAGCGGGCCACGGAATGAGCAGTTCTTC
CASSRPSSGPRNEQFF
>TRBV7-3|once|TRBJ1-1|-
TGTGCCAGCAGCTTAACGGTTAACACTGAAGCTTTCTTT
CASSLTVNTEAFF
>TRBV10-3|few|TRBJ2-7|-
TGTGCCATCGGTCGAGGAATCCACGAGCAGTACTTC
CAIGRGIHEQYF
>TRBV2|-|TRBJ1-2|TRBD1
TGTGCCAGCAGTGGACAGGGTCTAGGTAACTATGGCTACACCTTC
CASSGQGLGNYGYTF
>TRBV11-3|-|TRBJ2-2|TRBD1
TGTGCCAGCAGCTTAGAGACAGGGCGATACACCGGGGAGCTGTTTTTT
CASSLETGRYTGELFF
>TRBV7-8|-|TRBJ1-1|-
TGTGCCAGCAGCTTAGATGACAGGCCTCAGTTCGGTGCTTTCTTT
CASSLDDRPQFGAFF
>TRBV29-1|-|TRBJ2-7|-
TGCAGCGCGGGTGCGGGTCCCCCCTACGAGCAGTACTTC
CSAGAGPPYEQYF
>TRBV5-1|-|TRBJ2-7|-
TGCGCCAGCAGCTCGACAGGATTGGAGGCCTACGAGCAGTACTTC
CASSSTGLEAYEQYF
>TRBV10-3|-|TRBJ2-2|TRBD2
TGTGCCATCAGCCCAGACCGACTAGCGGGGGGGGAGCTGTTTTTT
CAISPDRLAGGELFF
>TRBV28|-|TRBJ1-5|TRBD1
TGTGCCAGCAGGGCTTCGGACAGGGCCAATCAGCCCCAGCATTTT
CASRASDRANQPQHF
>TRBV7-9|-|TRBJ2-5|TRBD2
TGTGCCAGCAGTCCTCCTAGCGGGAGGGATATGGAGACCCAGTACTTC
CASSPPSGRDMETQYF
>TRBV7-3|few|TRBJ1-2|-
TGTGCCAGCAGCCCTCAGGGAGGGGGCTATGGCTACACCTTC
CASSPQGGGYGYTF
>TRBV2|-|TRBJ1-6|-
TGTGCCAGCATTAAGGAATGGCTTAGGAATTCACCCCTCCACTTT
CASIKEWLRNSPLHF
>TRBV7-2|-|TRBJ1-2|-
TGTGCCAGCAGCTTAGCGCGGGGTGGCTATGGCTACACCTTC
CASSLARGGYGYTF
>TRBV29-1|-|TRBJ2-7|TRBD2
TGCAGCGTTGGGCTAGCGGGAGGTAGCGAGCAGTACTTC
CSVGLAGGSEQYF
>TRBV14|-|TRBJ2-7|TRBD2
TGTGCCAGCAGCCAAGGACCTAGCGGCTTCTACGAGCAGTACTTC
CASSQGPSGFYEQYF
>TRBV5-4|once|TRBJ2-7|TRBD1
TGTGCCAGCAGCCCTCGGACAGGGTCCCCTCTCTCCTACGAGCAGTACTTC
CASSPRTGSPLSYEQYF
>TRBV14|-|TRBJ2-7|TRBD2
TGTGCCAGCAGCCAATTCCCTCCGAGCGGGAGTCGAGGCGAGCAGTACTTC
CASSQFPPSGSRGEQYF
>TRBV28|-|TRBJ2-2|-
TGTGCCAGCACGGCGGGCCCTGTCATCAGGACCGGGGAGCTGTTTTTT
CASTAGPVIRTGELFF
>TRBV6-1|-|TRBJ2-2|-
TGTGCCAGCAGGGAGGGGGCCGGGGAGCTGTTTTTT
CASREGAGELFF
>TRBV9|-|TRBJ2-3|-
TGTGCCAGCAGCGCGATAGCAGTTAGCACAGATACGCAGTATTTT
CASSAIAVSTDTQYF
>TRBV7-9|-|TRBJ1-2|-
TGTGCCAGCAGCTTAGTGGTTAAAGAAGGCTATGGCTACACCTTC
CASSLVVKEGYGYTF
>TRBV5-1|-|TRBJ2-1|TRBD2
TGCGCCAGCAGCGGAGCGGGGGGGTCCTACAATGAGCAGTTCTTC
CASSGAGGSYNEQFF
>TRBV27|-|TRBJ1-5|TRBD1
TGTGCCAGCAGTCCCCGACAGGGGAGGAATCAGCCCCAGCATTTT
CASSPRQGRNQPQHF
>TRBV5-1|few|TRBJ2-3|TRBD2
TGCGCCAGCAGCTGGAGCGGGGGGAGCACAGATACGCAGTATTTT
CASSWSGGSTDTQYF
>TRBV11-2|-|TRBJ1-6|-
TGTGCCAGCAGCCCGCGGGACTTCTATAATTCACCCCTCCACTTT
CASSPRDFYNSPLHF
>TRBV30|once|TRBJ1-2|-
TGTGCCTTAAGGGTTGTTCGCGCCTATTCGGGCTACACCTTC
CALRVVRAYSGYTF
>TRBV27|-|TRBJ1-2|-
TGTGCCAGCAGCGATATTAAGGAAGCTAACTATGGCTACACCTTC
CASSDIKEANYGYTF
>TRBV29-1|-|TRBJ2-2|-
TGCAGCGCGGCGACAGGAGGCACCGGGGAGCTGTTTTTT
CSAATGGTGELFF
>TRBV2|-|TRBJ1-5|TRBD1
TGTGCCAGCATGTCGGGACAGGGGGCTTGGAGCAATCAGCCCCAGCATTTT
CASMSGQGAWSNQPQHF
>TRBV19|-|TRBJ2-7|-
TGTGCCAGTAATCGGGGCGGCAGCTCCTACGAGCAGTACTTC
CASNRGGSSYEQYF
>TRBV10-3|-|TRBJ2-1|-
TGTGCCATCAGTGAGCAGAACAGGCGAAACAATGAGCAGTTCTTC
CAISEQNRRNNEQFF
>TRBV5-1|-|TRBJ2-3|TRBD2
TGCGCCAGCAGCCCCCGACTAGCGGGAGGCCGAACAGATACGCAGTATTTT
CASSPRLAGGRTDTQYF
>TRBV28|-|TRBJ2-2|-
TGTGCCAGCAGTTTATCGACAGTGTGGGGCATTGAGAACACCGGGGAGCTGTTTTTT
CASSLSTVWGIENTGELFF
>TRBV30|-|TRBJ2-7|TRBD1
TGTGCCTGGGATGCCGGGACAGGGGCCCTCGAGCAGTACTTC
CAWDAGTGALEQYF